These 16 T cell receptor beta chains were sequenced from one sample in a study of blood T cell repertoires in COVID-19. Assay used: immunoSEQ multiplex PCR; TCRdb lists only in-frame clones, some missing. The sample carries roughly 270,000 clones, roughly four fifths recorded once. What was sequenced was PBMCs or T cells enriched from blood (not recorded which). The receptors come from a man between 35 and 55 years old who had been exposed to COVID-19.

J is TRBJ1-2 and V is TRBV19; D is possibly TRBD1 (6 bases). The CDR3 totals 14 residues. Trimming left V 0 bases short and J 5 bases short, with 10 bases between. Germline values: CDR1 LNHDA, CDR2 SQIVND (reference sequence). Here the CDR3 DNA reads TGTGCCAGTAGTATAGAGGGTCAGGGGTATGGCTACACCTTC. Translation: CASSIEGQGYGYTF.

This chain connects TRBV25-1 to TRBJ2-7; no firm D call. Germline CDR1 MGHDK, CDR2 SYGVNS. This CDR3 is built from 13 residues. V was trimmed by 4 bases and J by 1 base, leaving 8 bases between them. The CDR3: CASSGSPSYEQYF. The CDR3 DNA reads TGTGCCAGCAGTGGCAGTCCGTCCTACGAGCAGTACTTC.

This chain uses TRBV5-1 with TRBJ2-4, with 8 bases lining up with TRBD2. Germline CDR1 is SGHRS and CDR2 is YFSETQ. CDR3 length equals 14 residues. V was pared by 10 bases and J by 8 bases, with 14 bases of the junction left unmatched. The CDR3 DNA reads TGCGCCCGCTTCCCCCTCGGGCGGGAGGACATTCAGTACTTC. Its protein product is CARFPLGREDIQYF.

The V call is TRBV5-8, the J call TRBJ2-1; TRBD2 matches 13 bases. V lost 4 bases, J lost 10 bases, and 8 bases stayed unmatched. Germline V CDR1 and CDR2: SGHTS, YDEGEE. The length of the CDR3 is 15 residues. The CDR3, as DNA: TGTGCCAGCAGCACTCGGACTAGCGGGAGAAAGGAGCAGTTCTTC. Translated, it gives CASSTRTSGRKEQFF.

Concerning this clone: One junction end disagrees with the germline gene, perhaps due to a read error. This sequence joins TRBV7-7 and TRBJ2-1; 8 bases agree with TRBD2. This CDR3 comprises 15 residues. Germline V lookup: CDR1 SSHAT, CDR2 FNYEAQ (reference sequence). The CDR3 here is CASSLRREVGNEQFF. The CDR3 bases are TGTGCTAGCAGCTTGAGGCGGGAGGTTGGTAATGAGCAGTTCTTC.

This chain joins TRBV6-5 and TRBJ1-1, with D possibly matching TRBD1 (5 bases). This CDR3 is 15 amino acids long. Germline lookup yields CDR1 MNHEY and CDR2 SVGAGI. V lost 7 bases and J 11 bases, leaving 26 bases between the germline ends. CDR3 sequence: CASIGSGWDFQWAFF. The CDR3 coding sequence is TGTGCCAGCATAGGGTCGGGTTGGGACTTTCAATGGGCTTTCTTT.

The rearrangement joins TRBV11-2 to TRBJ1-2; D unclear. Germline V lookup: CDR1 SGHAT, CDR2 FQNNGV. This CDR3 spans 10 amino acids. V was pared by 5 bases and J by 8 bases, with 6 bases between. CDR3 DNA sequence: TGTGCCAGCAGCCTAGCGGGCTACACCTTC. Its protein product is CASSLAGYTF.

The V call is TRBV3-1 (or the pseudogene TRBV3-2), the J call TRBJ1-6; 12 bases are a match to TRBD1. V lost 1 base, J lost 9 bases, and 7 bases stayed unmatched. The CDR3 runs to 17 residues. Germline CDR1 is LGHDT and CDR2 is YNNKEL (reference sequence). The CDR3: CASSQVLPGQGASPLHF. The CDR3 coding sequence is TGTGCCAGCAGCCAAGTACTCCCGGGACAGGGGGCTTCACCCCTCCACTTT.

The genes are TRBV4-2 and TRBJ2-7; TRBD2 aligns across 14 bases. V trimming: 1 base; J trimming: 3 bases; junction bases outside the gene matches: 8. The length of the CDR3 is 18 residues. Germline lookup yields CDR1 LGHNA and CDR2 YNFKEQ. CDR3 sequence (DNA): TGTGCCAGCAGCCAAGTGGGACTAGCGGGAGCACCCCTCTACGAGCAGTACTTC. Translated: CASSQVGLAGAPLYEQYF.

The chain joins TRBV10-2 to TRBJ2-7; TRBD1 matches at 9 bases. The CDR3 consists of 15 residues. Germline lookup yields CDR1 WSHSY and CDR2 SAAADI. The J segment lost 6 bases and the V segment lost 5 bases, leaving 11 bases of the junction unmatched. CDR3 nucleotides: TGCGCCAGCAGTATGGAGGGGACAGGGTCTTCCGAGCAGTACTTC. As protein: CASSMEGTGSSEQYF.

The V and J genes are TRBV30 and TRBJ2-3, with D unclear. The V gene's germline CDR1 is GTSNPN and CDR2 SVGIG (reference sequence). Trimming stripped 0 bases from V and 5 bases from J, with 6 bases between. This CDR3 comprises 12 residues. CDR3 coding DNA: TGTGCCTGGAGTGTACGAGGAGATACGCAGTATTTT. This sequence encodes CAWSVRGDTQYF.

This chain joins TRBV5-1 and TRBJ2-5, with a tentative D call TRBD1 (5 bases). Deletions cut 4 bases from V and 4 bases from J, with 11 bases between. Germline CDR1 reads SGHRS; CDR2 reads YFSETQ. There are 13 residues in the CDR3. DNA for the CDR3: TGCGCCAGCAGCGGGGCGCCGGGAGAGACCCAGTACTTC. The encoded protein is CASSGAPGETQYF.

The J gene is TRBJ1-3, the V gene TRBV7-6, with D uncertain. V was cut by 8 bases and J by 2 bases, with 10 bases left in between. From germline, CDR1 is SGHVS and CDR2 FNYEAQ. The CDR3 extends over 13 amino acids. In DNA form, the CDR3 reads TGTGCCAGCTCCCGGGGTACTGGAAACACCATATATTTT. It specifies CASSRGTGNTIYF. Combining the CDR3 with reference TRBV7-6 and TRBJ1-3 gives the whole variable domain GAGVSQSPRYKVTKRGQDVALRCDPISGHVSLYWYRQALGQGPEFLTYFNYEAQQDKSGLPNDRFSAERPEGSISTLTIQRTEQRDSAMYRCASSRGTGNTIYFGEGSWLTVV.

V gene TRBV7-2 combines with J gene TRBJ1-1; D perhaps matches TRBD1 (5 bases). Trimming stripped 1 base from V and 3 bases from J, with 6 bases between. Germline CDR1 SGHTA, CDR2 FQGNSA. The CDR3 runs 13 residues. CDR3 sequence reads: CASSLGGDTEAFF. CDR3 coding DNA: TGTGCCAGCAGCTTAGGGGGGGACACTGAAGCTTTCTTT.

CDR3 in DNA: TGTGCCAGCAGCCAAGGCCCGGGACTAGGGGTCTACGAGCAGTACTTC. Translated: CASSQGPGLGVYEQYF. The V call is TRBV4-2, the J call TRBJ2-7, with 8 bases that match TRBD2. The CDR3 consists of 16 residues. CDR1 is LGHNA and CDR2 is YNFKEQ in the germline V gene. The trim removed 1 base at V and 3 bases at J, leaving 8 bases unmatched.

This chain joins TRBV11-2 and TRBJ2-5; D gene uncertain. The V gene's germline CDR1 is SGHAT and CDR2 FQNNGV. The ends were cut back, 5 bases at V and 6 bases at J, with 7 bases in the middle. The CDR3 totals 11 residues. The CDR3 DNA reads TGTGCCAGCAGCCGCGAAAAGACCCAGTACTTC. It yields the protein CASSREKTQYF.